What follows are 23 T cell receptor beta chains derived from one specimen sequenced in a study of CD8 T cells in Susac syndrome (dated by TCRdb to about 2019). Libraries came from the immunoSEQ multiplex PCR assay. RNA was extracted using the RNeasy kit, and about 0.5 to 1 ug of the RNA was reverse transcribed with random hexamers. Through fastp at Q25 and MiXCR, TCRdb rebuilt clones from the public reads, retaining in-frame beta chains. CDR3 protein duplicates are merged, each entry listing the most common genes and DNA. Present in this sample are approximately 100,000 distinct CDR3 sequences, around 90% of which were seen just once. The ten largest clones represent roughly 0.14% of the sample. The sequenced material came from CD4+ T cells from PBMCs. These receptors were obtained from a human donor in good health.

The chain couples TRBV7-2 to TRBJ2-7, with 8 bases that match TRBD2. The CDR3 is 16 residues long. CDR1 and CDR2 (germline): SGHTA, FQGNSA. V shed 2 bases and J 0 bases; nucleotides not matched to a gene: 6. This chain's CDR3 is CASSLRGGGVSYEQYF. CDR3 nucleotide sequence: TGTGCCAGCAGCTTACGGGGGGGCGGGGTCTCCTACGAGCAGTACTTC.

The J gene is TRBJ1-1, the V gene TRBV9; maybe TRBD1 (5 bases). Germline V gene lookup returns CDR1 SGDLS and CDR2 YYNGEE. The ends were cut back, 4 bases at V and 2 bases at J, with 15 bases in the middle. The CDR3 covers 15 residues. The CDR3 here is CASSPSGHLNTEAFF. As DNA, the CDR3 is TGTGCCAGCAGCCCAAGCGGACACCTAAACACTGAAGCTTTCTTT.

The rearrangement links TRBV19 to TRBJ2-2; D gene unclear. The CDR3 runs 12 residues. Trimming took off 5 bases at V and 7 bases at J, with 8 bases between the two ends. The V gene's germline CDR1 is LNHDA and CDR2 SQIVND (reference sequence). CDR3 sequence: CASSVTDGELFF. In DNA, the CDR3 is TGTGCCAGTAGTGTAACGGACGGGGAGCTGTTTTTT. The whole variable domain, filled in from reference TRBV19 and TRBJ2-2, reads DGGITQSPKYLFRKEGQNVTLSCEQNLNHDAMYWYRQDPGQGLRLIYYSQIVNDFQKGDIAEGYSVSREKKESFPLTVTSAQKNPTAFYLCASSVTDGELFFGEGSRLTVL.

This chain joins TRBV4-3 and TRBJ1-2; D is unresolved. The germline V gene has CDR1 LGHNA and CDR2 YSLEER. The CDR3 has 16 amino acids. V was trimmed by 2 bases and J by 4 bases, leaving 17 bases between them. The DNA for the CDR3 is TGCGCCAGCAGCCAAACGGACCCACCTATCAGCTATGGCTACACCTTC. This gives the protein CASSQTDPPISYGYTF.

The chain links TRBV2 to TRBJ1-1, with unresolved D. Germline V lookup: CDR1 SNHLY, CDR2 FYNNEI. Trimming removed 4 bases at V and 3 bases at J, with 6 bases between. The CDR3 sequence is 12 residues long. The CDR3: CASSGAHTEAFF. CDR3 coding DNA: TGTGCCAGCAGTGGCGCACACACTGAAGCTTTCTTT.

The CDR3 bases are TGTGCCATCAGGCGAGAGACAGGGGCGGCAGAGACCCAGTACTTC. Its translation: CAIRRETGAAETQYF. The V and J genes are TRBV10-3 and TRBJ2-5, with 8 bases matching TRBD1. Trimming removed 6 bases from V and 4 bases from J; junction bases left unmatched: 10. Germline V lookup: CDR1 ENHRY, CDR2 SYGVKD. The CDR3 has 15 amino acids.

The chain combines TRBV4-1 with TRBJ1-2; a weak D match, TRBD1 (5 bases). Germline assignment: CDR1 MGHRA and CDR2 YSYEKL. The V end lost 1 base, the J end lost 4 bases, and 13 bases lay between the germline ends. There are 15 residues in the CDR3. CDR3 residues: CASSQGNFRGYGYTF. CDR3 coding DNA: TGCGCCAGCAGCCAAGGCAATTTTAGGGGCTATGGCTACACCTTC.

V and J are TRBV6-2 or TRBV6-3 and TRBJ1-1; D uncertain. The germline V gene has CDR1 MNHEY and CDR2 SVGEGT. The CDR3 runs to 13 residues. V lost 4 bases and J lost 4, with 10 bases in between. The CDR3 DNA sequence: TGTGCCAGCAGTTTCGCAGCTGGCACTGAAGCTTTCTTT. Protein product: CASSFAAGTEAFF.

The V and J genes are TRBV29-1 and TRBJ2-7; the match to TRBD2 covers 10 bases. Germline V gene data show CDR1 as SQVTM and CDR2 as ANQGSEA. The CDR3 has 14 amino acids. V trimming: 4 bases; J trimming: 5 bases; junction bases outside the gene matches: 8. The CDR3 DNA sequence: TGCAGCGTTGGGACCAGCGGGAGGGCCGACGAGCAGTACTTC. This gives the protein CSVGTSGRADEQYF.

The CDR3 sequence: CASSKTGDGYTF. The DNA of the CDR3 is TGTGCCAGCAGCAAGACAGGGGACGGCTACACCTTC. The J gene is TRBJ1-2, the V gene TRBV7-9, with 8 bases aligning to TRBD1. Trimming at V came to 5 bases and at J to 8 bases, leaving 4 bases not matched to a gene. The germline V gene has CDR1 SEHNR and CDR2 FQNEAQ (reference sequence). This CDR3 is 12 amino acids long.

The chain joins TRBV13 to TRBJ1-5; TRBD1 is a possible D gene (5 bases). The CDR3 loop spans 15 amino acids. Germline V gene lookup returns CDR1 PRHDT and CDR2 FYEKMQ (reference sequence). V lost 2 bases to trimming and J lost 2 bases, with 10 bases between them. The CDR3 bases are TGTGCCAGCAGCTTAAGGGGCTTGGGCAATCAGCCCCAGCATTTT. As protein: CASSLRGLGNQPQHF.

This chain uses TRBV9 with TRBJ2-7; D unresolved. The CDR3 runs 13 residues. The germline V gene has CDR1 SGDLS and CDR2 YYNGEE. The V end lost 3 bases, the J end lost 3 bases, and 10 bases lay between the germline ends. The CDR3 loop is CASSAYYGYEQYF. The CDR3 nucleotides are TGTGCCAGCAGCGCGTATTACGGCTACGAGCAGTACTTC.

The chain recombines TRBV3-1 with TRBJ2-1, with a weak D call TRBD2 (5 bases). Between the trimmed V and J ends, which lost 3 bases and 3 bases, there was a span of 15 bases. Germline V gene data show CDR1 as LGHDT and CDR2 as YNNKEL (reference sequence). This CDR3 is built from 16 residues. The CDR3, as DNA: TGTGCCAGCAGCCAGGAGCGAACGGGGATCTACAATGAGCAGTTCTTC. Encoded protein: CASSQERTGIYNEQFF.

The chain couples TRBV5-1 to TRBJ2-2; 9 nucleotides agree with TRBD1. This CDR3 spans 18 amino acids. Per the germline V gene, CDR1 is SGHRS and CDR2 is YFSETQ. The trim removed 1 base at V and 7 bases at J, leaving 14 bases unmatched. CDR3 DNA: TGCGCCAGCAGCTTGATTTATCGGGACAGGGTAATGAACGGGGAGCTGTTTTTT. It specifies CASSLIYRDRVMNGELFF.

The V call is TRBV6-2 or TRBV6-3, the J call TRBJ1-1; 8 bases agree with TRBD1. J was trimmed by 1 base and V by 2 bases; bases with no gene match: 0. The CDR3 contains 14 residues. Germline V gene data show CDR1 as MNHEY and CDR2 as SVGEGT. CDR3 sequence reads: CASSYDRGNTEAFF. The CDR3, as DNA: TGTGCCAGCAGTTACGACAGGGGGAACACTGAAGCTTTCTTT.

The chain couples TRBV7-7 to TRBJ2-2; D ambiguous. Trimming shortened V by 1 base and J by 3 bases, and 3 bases separated the two germline ends. The CDR3 covers 13 residues. CDR1 and CDR2 (germline): SSHAT, FNYEAQ (reference sequence). CDR3 DNA sequence: TGTGCCAGCAGCTTAGAGGACACCGGGGAGCTGTTTTTT. It codes for CASSLEDTGELFF. Full variable domain (rest looked up from reference TRBV7-7 and TRBJ2-2): GAGVSQSPRYKVTKRGQDVTLRCDPISSHATLYWYQQALGQGPEFLTYFNYEAQPDKSGLPSDRFSAERPEGSISTLTIQRTEQRDSAMYRCASSLEDTGELFFGEGSRLTVL.

This chain joins TRBV4-2 and TRBJ2-7; the match to TRBD2 covers 8 bases. The V and J ends lost 1 base and 5 bases, in that order; junction bases with no gene match: 10. Looked up from germline, CDR1 is LGHNA and CDR2 is YNFKEQ. CDR3 length: 16 amino acids. The DNA for the CDR3 is TGTGCCAGCAGCCAAGTCGTAGCGGGGCGCGGTGACGAGCAGTACTTC. This translates into CASSQVVAGRGDEQYF.

V is TRBV7-3 and J is TRBJ2-3; no firm D call. Germline V gives CDR1 SGHTA, CDR2 FQGTGA. V lost 7 bases to trimming and J lost 0 bases, with 14 bases between them. The CDR3 covers 15 residues. DNA for the CDR3: TGTGCCAGCACCCCCAATGAGTTCAGCACAGATACGCAGTATTTT. This sequence encodes CASTPNEFSTDTQYF.

This clonotype was recorded only once. CDR3 protein: CASSLARTAEGYTF. The DNA for the CDR3 is TGTGCCAGCAGCTTAGCCCGGACAGCCGAAGGCTACACCTTC. J is TRBJ1-2 and V is TRBV7-2; D may be TRBD1 (6 bases). V dropped 0 bases and J dropped 8 bases, with 13 bases sitting between them. The germline V gene encodes CDR1 SGHTA and CDR2 FQGNSA. CDR3 length: 14 amino acids. The complete variable domain, with remaining parts taken from reference TRBV7-2 and TRBJ1-2, reads GAGVSQSPSNKVTEKGKDVELRCDPISGHTALYWYRQSLGQGLEFLIYFQGNSAPDKSGLPSDRFSAERTGGSVSTLTIQRTQQEDSAVYLCASSLARTAEGYTFGSGTRLTVV.

The chain uses TRBV5-1 and TRBJ1-1; D uncertain. Per the germline V gene, CDR1 is SGHRS and CDR2 is YFSETQ. The V gene lost 5 bases and the J gene lost 1 base, with 6 bases spanning the gap. CDR3 length equals 12 residues. This CDR3 reads CASSAGNTEAFF. For the CDR3, the DNA is TGCGCCAGCAGTGCAGGGAACACTGAAGCTTTCTTT.

This clonotype was seen once. The V call is TRBV5-1, the J call TRBJ2-1; D may match TRBD1 or TRBD2 (5 bases each). The CDR3 consists of 17 residues. Trimming removed 4 bases from V and 4 bases from J, with 21 bases in between. Germline CDR1 is SGHRS and CDR2 is YFSETQ. Here the CDR3 reads CASSEGTGTGMYNEQFF. The CDR3 coding sequence is TGCGCCAGCAGCGAAGGAACCGGGACGGGGATGTACAATGAGCAGTTCTTC.

The chain links TRBV7-3 to TRBJ2-2, with 9 bases fitting TRBD1. CDR1 and CDR2 from the germline V gene are SGHTA and FQGTGA. With V trimmed by 4 bases and J by 5 bases, 11 bases remained unmatched. The CDR3 is 17 amino acids. The CDR3 DNA sequence: TGTGCCAGCAGCTCCATTGGACAGGGGAGATTGACCGGGGAGCTGTTTTTT. It translates to CASSSIGQGRLTGELFF.

This clonotype was detected once. The V call is TRBV29-1, the J call TRBJ2-1; D remains unclear. V shed 4 bases and J shed 2 bases, with 3 bases lying between them. CDR3 length: 11 amino acids. The germline CDR1 and CDR2 sequences are SQVTM and ANQGSEA. Here the CDR3 reads CSVAPYNEQFF. CDR3 coding DNA: TGCAGCGTTGCCCCCTACAATGAGCAGTTCTTC.